A single sample gave rise to the 20 T cell receptor beta chains below, sequenced in a study of early T cells in non-severe SARS-CoV-2 infection. TCRdb analysed the 5' RACE reads with MiXCR anew, one entry per CDR3 protein. Seen here are about 61,000 distinct CDR3 sequences, roughly 10% observed once, and the top ten hold around 1.8%. Sequenced input: whole blood. Source of these receptors: an adult who was a healthcare worker with PCR-confirmed SARS-CoV-2 infection or an uninfected control (not recorded which).

This clonotype was found many times. The chain has TRBV20-1 and TRBJ2-1; 8 positions agree with TRBD1. Germline V lookup: CDR1 DFQATT, CDR2 SNEGSKA (reference sequence). The CDR3 spans 15 residues. The V segment lost 3 bases and the J segment 5 bases; nucleotides outside the gene matches: 9. CDR3 region: CSARTGVNVDNEQFF. The CDR3 region has the DNA TGCAGTGCTAGGACAGGGGTAAATGTGGACAATGAGCAGTTCTTC.

This clonotype was counted ten times or more. This chain connects TRBV12-3 or TRBV12-4 to TRBJ2-3, with TRBD2 matching over 7 bases. This CDR3 region has 14 residues. Trimming cost V 8 bases and J 1 base; bases outside gene matches: 6. As DNA, the CDR3 is TGTGCCAGCGGGGTGAGCGGGGGCACAGATACGCAGTATTTT. Its translation: CASGVSGGTDTQYF.

This clonotype appeared many times. The V call is TRBV11-2, the J call TRBJ2-2, with D hard to call. Germline V gene sequence: CDR1 SGHAT, CDR2 FQNNGV. The CDR3 is made up of 13 amino acids. Trimming took 0 bases from V and 6 from J, leaving 5 bases between them. The CDR3, as DNA: TGTGCCAGCAGCTTAGATAGGGCCGGGGAGCTGTTTTTT. This translates into CASSLDRAGELFF.

The V gene is TRBV18, the J gene TRBJ1-1; D may be TRBD1 (6 bases). V lost 5 bases, J lost 0 bases, and 10 bases lay in between. Germline CDR1 and CDR2: KGHSH and LQKENI. The CDR3 has 14 amino acids. CDR3 in DNA: TGTGCCAGCTCAAGACAGGCTGTGAACACTGAAGCTTTCTTT. This translates into CASSRQAVNTEAFF.

The J gene is TRBJ1-2, the V gene TRBV6-1; unclear D gene. CDR1 is MNHNS, CDR2 SASEGT, per germline. CDR3 size: 14 residues. Trimming stripped 6 bases from V and 4 bases from J, with 15 bases between. CDR3 amino acids: CASSPTAAPYGYTF. CDR3 DNA: TGTGCCAGCAGCCCGACGGCGGCACCCTATGGCTACACCTTC.

This clonotype was counted many times. The chain joins TRBV6-5 to TRBJ2-3; D ambiguous. The CDR3 is 16 residues long. Germline-derived CDR1 and CDR2 are MNHEY and SVGAGI. V was shortened by 2 bases and J by 5 bases, with 17 bases between the two germline ends. CDR3 protein: CASSYKGPVSLDTQYF. The CDR3 nucleotides are TGTGCCAGCAGTTACAAAGGTCCGGTCTCGCTAGATACGCAGTATTTT.

This clonotype has a count of ten or more. This chain joins TRBV14 and TRBJ2-5; no reliable D call. Per the germline V gene, CDR1 is SGHDN and CDR2 is FVKESK. The CDR3 is made up of 13 amino acids. Deletions cut 0 bases from V and 5 bases from J, with 7 bases between. In DNA form, the CDR3 reads TGTGCCAGCAGCCAAGAGGGTCTGGAGACCCAGTACTTC. Amino acids: CASSQEGLETQYF.

This clonotype was detected many times. The chain joins TRBV11-2 to TRBJ2-7, with 9 bases aligning to TRBD2. V shed 1 base and J 2 bases; nucleotides not matched to a gene: 6. The CDR3 length is 16 residues. The germline CDR1 and CDR2 sequences are SGHAT and FQNNGV. CDR3 amino acids: CASSLGGTSIAYEQYF. CDR3 coding DNA: TGTGCCAGCAGCTTAGGAGGGACTAGCATTGCCTACGAGCAGTACTTC.

This clonotype was seen many times. The J gene is TRBJ1-5, the V gene TRBV14; D is ambiguous. The CDR3 consists of 9 residues. Trimming removed 8 bases at V and 6 bases at J, with 2 bases between. The germline V gene encodes CDR1 SGHDN and CDR2 FVKESK. CDR3 loop: CASFQPQHF. In DNA form, the CDR3 reads TGTGCCAGCTTTCAGCCCCAGCATTTT.

This clonotype was counted only a few times. The CDR3 bases are TGTGCCAGCAGCGCCCCGGGGGGCCTCGTCCCCGGGGAGCTGTTTTTT. It codes for CASSAPGGLVPGELFF. This chain joins TRBV5-4 and TRBJ2-2; possible D gene TRBD2, 7 bases. Per the germline V gene, CDR1 is SGHNT and CDR2 is YYREEE (reference sequence). Trimming took off 4 bases at V and 6 bases at J, with 19 bases between the two ends. CDR3 length: 16 residues.

This clonotype was observed many times. V usage is TRBV9 and J usage is TRBJ1-2; 9 bases map to TRBD1. The germline V gene encodes CDR1 SGDLS and CDR2 YYNGEE. This CDR3 has 14 residues. After removal of 3 bases from V and 7 bases from J, the junction contained 7 bases not matched to a gene. The CDR3 DNA sequence: TGTGCCAGCAGCGGGCGGGACAGGGATCTTGGCTACACCTTC. Its protein product is CASSGRDRDLGYTF.

Ten or more counts support this clonotype. This chain links TRBV7-2 with TRBJ2-1; 8 positions agree with TRBD2. Losses at the gene ends were 5 bases for V and 0 bases for J; bases not matched to a gene: 6. Germline V lookup: CDR1 SGHTA, CDR2 FQGNSA. CDR3 length equals 16 residues. This CDR3 reads CASSRERGSSYNEQFF. The CDR3 nucleotides are TGTGCCAGCAGCCGAGAGCGGGGGAGCTCCTACAATGAGCAGTTCTTC.

The chain is built from TRBV20-1 and TRBJ1-5; D unresolved. Trimming took 2 bases from V and 0 from J, leaving 14 bases between them. CDR3 length equals 16 residues. Germline V gene sequence: CDR1 DFQATT, CDR2 SNEGSKA (reference sequence). The CDR3 protein is CSARTGGSYSNQPQHF. The CDR3 nucleotides are TGCAGTGCTAGAACGGGCGGTTCTTATAGCAATCAGCCCCAGCATTTT.

This clonotype came up many times. The genes are TRBV20-1 and TRBJ2-7; D call uncertain. The germline V gene has CDR1 DFQATT and CDR2 SNEGSKA (reference sequence). The CDR3 has 13 residues. V lost 0 bases to trimming and J lost 3 bases, with 9 bases between them. CDR3: CSARDPSRYEQYF. As DNA, the CDR3 is TGCAGTGCTAGAGATCCCTCCCGCTACGAGCAGTACTTC.

There are a few counts of this clonotype. The chain combines TRBV7-2 with TRBJ2-1; 11 bases are shared with TRBD2. The germline V gene encodes CDR1 SGHTA and CDR2 FQGNSA. J lost 7 bases, V lost 3 bases, and 8 bases had no gene match. The CDR3 loop spans 16 amino acids. The CDR3 loop is CASSFPLAGGRNEQFF. CDR3 DNA: TGTGCCAGCAGCTTCCCTCTAGCGGGGGGCCGGAATGAGCAGTTCTTC. Complete variable domain (other parts from reference TRBV7-2 and TRBJ2-1): GAGVSQSPSNKVTEKGKDVELRCDPISGHTALYWYRQSLGQGLEFLIYFQGNSAPDKSGLPSDRFSAERTGGSVSTLTIQRTQQEDSAVYLCASSFPLAGGRNEQFFGPGTRLTVL.

This clonotype was counted many times. The V call is TRBV5-1, the J call TRBJ2-7; unclear D gene. CDR3 length equals 13 residues. Trimming pared 4 bases from V and 3 bases from J, leaving 11 bases between. The germline V gene has CDR1 SGHRS and CDR2 YFSETQ. The CDR3 region has the DNA TGCGCCAGCAGCAACGAACCCAGCTACGAGCAGTACTTC. It encodes CASSNEPSYEQYF.

This clonotype was picked up many times. The rearrangement uses TRBV4-1 and TRBJ1-2; D uncertain. The length of the CDR3 is 16 residues. From germline, CDR1 is MGHRA and CDR2 YSYEKL. Between the trimmed V and J ends, which lost 0 bases and 6 bases, there was a span of 17 bases. CDR3 coding DNA: TGCGCCAGCAGCCAAGATCGTAGCAGTCTGGTGCATGGCTACACCTTC. Protein: CASSQDRSSLVHGYTF.

This clonotype was detected ten times or more. The chain combines TRBV5-1 with TRBJ2-1; the D gene could be TRBD1 or TRBD2 (6 bases each). CDR3 size: 13 residues. Germline V gene data show CDR1 as SGHRS and CDR2 as YFSETQ. Trimming pared 5 bases from V and 8 bases from J, leaving 14 bases between. The CDR3 sequence: CASSPWGAHEQFF. The CDR3 DNA sequence: TGCGCCAGCAGTCCGTGGGGGGCCCATGAGCAGTTCTTC.

This clonotype came up once. The chain is built from TRBV12-3 or TRBV12-4 and TRBJ2-5, with D uncertain. V lost 2 bases, J lost 6 bases, and 7 bases lay in between. The CDR3 is 12 residues long. Here the CDR3 reads CASSLLFQTQYF. The DNA of the CDR3 is TGTGCCAGCAGTTTATTATTCCAGACCCAGTACTTC.

Ten or more counts support this clonotype. This chain joins TRBV25-1 and TRBJ2-7; the D is unclear. CDR1 and CDR2 (germline): MGHDK, SYGVNS. The CDR3 totals 15 residues. V dropped 1 base and J dropped 0 bases, with 10 bases sitting between them. For the CDR3, the DNA is TGTGCCAGCAGTGAATCTACGTCCGTCTCCTACGAGCAGTACTTC. Protein product: CASSESTSVSYEQYF.